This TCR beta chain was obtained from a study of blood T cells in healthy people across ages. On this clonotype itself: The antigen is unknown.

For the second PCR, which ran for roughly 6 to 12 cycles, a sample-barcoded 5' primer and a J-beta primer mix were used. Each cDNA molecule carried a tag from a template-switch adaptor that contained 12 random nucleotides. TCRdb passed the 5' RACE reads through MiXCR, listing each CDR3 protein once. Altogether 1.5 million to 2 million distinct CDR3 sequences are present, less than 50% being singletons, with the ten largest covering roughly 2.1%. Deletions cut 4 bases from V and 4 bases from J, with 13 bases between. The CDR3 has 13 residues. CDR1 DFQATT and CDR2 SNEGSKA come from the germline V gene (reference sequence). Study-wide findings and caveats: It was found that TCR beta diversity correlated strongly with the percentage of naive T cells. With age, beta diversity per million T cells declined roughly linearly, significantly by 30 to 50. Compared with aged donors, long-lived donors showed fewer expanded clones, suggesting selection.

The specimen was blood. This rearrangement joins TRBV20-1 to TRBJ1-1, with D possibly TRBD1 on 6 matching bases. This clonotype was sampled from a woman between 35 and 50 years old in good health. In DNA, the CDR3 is TGCAGTGCTAAGGGGGAAGTGAGCACTGAAGCTTTCTTT. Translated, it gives CSAKGEVSTEAFF.